The next 10 T cell receptor beta chains were all read from a single sample in a study of blood T cell repertoires in COVID-19. Clones were read by immunoSEQ multiplex PCR, and TCRdb kept only the in-frame ones, dropping some. The sample lists about 200,000 clones, about 93% occurring once. The sequenced sample consisted of peripheral blood. The receptors shown here come from a man younger than 45 with COVID-19, enrolled during active disease.

This chain joins TRBV6-6 and TRBJ1-1, with a weak D call TRBD1 (6 bases). V was trimmed by 0 bases and J by 1 base, leaving 9 bases between them. In germline, CDR1 is MNHNY, CDR2 SVGAGI (reference sequence). CDR3 length: 15 residues. The CDR3 region is CASSYSRGKNTEAFF. The DNA of the CDR3 is TGTGCCAGCAGTTACTCTAGGGGGAAGAACACTGAAGCTTTCTTT.

The CDR3 DNA is TGTGCCAGCAGCCAAGGGACAGCTCCCTCCTATAATTCACCCCTCCACTTT. Its translation: CASSQGTAPSYNSPLHF. This sequence joins TRBV4-2 and TRBJ1-6, with a tentative D call TRBD1 (6 bases). Looked up from germline, CDR1 is LGHNA and CDR2 is YNFKEQ. The V gene lost 1 base and the J gene lost 0 bases, with 10 bases spanning the gap. This CDR3 contains 17 residues.

The chain employs TRBV28 and TRBJ1-2; 12 nucleotides align to TRBD1. The CDR3 length is 17 residues. V was clipped by 6 bases and J by 5 bases; unmatched bases: 13. Germline CDR1 and CDR2: MDHEN and SYDVKM. CDR3 protein: CASSQGGGQGASYGYTF. DNA of the CDR3: TGTGCCAGCAGCCAGGGTGGGGGACAGGGGGCATCATATGGCTACACCTTC.

The V gene is TRBV27, the J gene TRBJ2-5; 11 bases agree with TRBD1. With V trimmed by 6 bases and J by 4 bases, 10 bases remained unmatched. CDR3 length: 16 residues. Germline V gene data show CDR1 as MNHEY and CDR2 as SMNVEV (reference sequence). DNA for the CDR3: TGTGCCAGCAGACTTCAGGGGACAGGGGGTCTAGAGACCCAGTACTTC. It specifies CASRLQGTGGLETQYF.

V is TRBV9 and J is TRBJ1-1; 9 nucleotides match TRBD1. The CDR3 is 11 residues long. The V and J ends lost 3 bases and 10 bases, in that order; junction bases with no gene match: 1. Germline V lookup: CDR1 SGDLS, CDR2 YYNGEE. Here the CDR3 DNA reads TGTGCCAGCAGCGGGGGACAGGGAGCTTTCTTT. This sequence encodes CASSGGQGAFF.

The chain employs TRBV15 and TRBJ2-3; perhaps TRBD2 as D (7 bases). Per germline, CDR1 LNHNV and CDR2 YYDKDF (reference sequence). This CDR3 spans 16 amino acids. V shed 0 bases and J shed 4 bases, with 14 bases lying between them. The CDR3 DNA is TGTGCCACCAGCAGAGATCGCGGGGGCGGCCCAGATACGCAGTATTTT. Protein sequence: CATSRDRGGGPDTQYF. Full variable domain (outside the CDR3, taken from reference TRBV15 and TRBJ2-3): DAMVIQNPRYQVTQFGKPVTLSCSQTLNHNVMYWYQQKSSQAPKLLFHYYDKDFNNEADTPDNFQSRRPNTSFCFLDIRSPGLGDTAMYLCATSRDRGGGPDTQYFGPGTRLTVL.

About this clone: Other DNA sequences in this sample translate to the same CDR3. This chain connects TRBV12-3 or TRBV12-4 to TRBJ2-1, with D unclear. There are 13 residues in the CDR3. Trimming removed 2 bases at V and 5 bases at J, with 7 bases between. In DNA, the CDR3 is TGTGCCAGCAGTTTAAACACCCACAATGAGCAGTTCTTC. It codes for CASSLNTHNEQFF.

This rearrangement joins TRBV5-1 to TRBJ1-2, with no clear D. This CDR3 has 14 residues. Germline CDR1 is SGHRS and CDR2 is YFSETQ. Trimming stripped 1 base from V and 5 bases from J, with 12 bases between. The CDR3 loop reads CASSLYRGGYGYTF. The CDR3 coding sequence is TGCGCCAGCAGCTTGTACCGGGGAGGGTATGGCTACACCTTC.

The CDR3 region is CASSIVRGATEKLFF. The CDR3 DNA is TGTGCCAGTAGTATAGTACGGGGGGCTACGGAAAAACTGTTTTTT. This chain uses TRBV19 with TRBJ1-4, with a tentative D call TRBD1 (6 bases). The V and J ends lost 1 base and 8 bases respectively, with 14 bases between them. The CDR3 sequence is 15 residues long. Looked up from germline, CDR1 is LNHDA and CDR2 is SQIVND (reference sequence).

V usage is TRBV5-1 and J usage is TRBJ1-1, with D possibly being TRBD1 (5 bases). This CDR3 spans 14 amino acids. Trimming left V 0 bases short and J 1 base short, with 7 bases between. Germline CDR1 SGHRS, CDR2 YFSETQ. The CDR3 here is CASSLVGQNTEAFF. The DNA for the CDR3 is TGCGCCAGCAGCTTGGTCGGACAGAACACTGAAGCTTTCTTT.